Below are 20 T cell receptor beta chains sequenced from a single sample in a study of blood T cell repertoires in COVID-19. Assay: immunoSEQ multiplex PCR; the TCRdb copy retains only in-frame clones and omits some. The sample holds 180,000 or so clones, 70% to 85% seen once. Source material: peripheral blood. Receptors originate from a man aged 50-60 years who had recovered from COVID-19.

The chain combines TRBV7-9 with TRBJ2-7, with a possible D match to TRBD1 (5 bases). The length of the CDR3 is 13 residues. Germline V CDR1 and CDR2: SEHNR, FQNEAQ (reference sequence). V lost 3 bases, J lost 4 bases, and 10 bases lay in between. The CDR3 nucleotides read TGTGCCAGCAGCTTGTTGGACACGTACGAGCAGTACTTC. Encoded protein: CASSLLDTYEQYF.

The chain employs TRBV5-4 and TRBJ2-3, with 10 bases lining up with TRBD2. J was trimmed by 6 bases and V by 0 bases; bases with no gene match: 1. CDR3 length: 14 residues. CDR1 and CDR2 from the germline V gene are SGHNT and YYREEE (reference sequence). The CDR3: CASSLDSGRDTQYF. In DNA, the CDR3 is TGTGCCAGCAGCTTGGATAGCGGGAGGGATACGCAGTATTTT.

The V and J genes are TRBV3-1 (or the pseudogene TRBV3-2) and TRBJ1-2; perhaps TRBD1 as D (5 bases). Trimming took 1 base from V and 0 from J, leaving 15 bases between them. CDR3 size: 17 residues. Per the germline V gene, CDR1 is LGHDT and CDR2 is YNNKEL (reference sequence). The CDR3 reads CASSQALDRNANYGYTF. CDR3 in DNA: TGTGCCAGCAGCCAAGCCCTTGACAGAAACGCTAACTATGGCTACACCTTC.

The chain employs TRBV6-5 and TRBJ1-1; no clear D gene. Per the germline V gene, CDR1 is MNHEY and CDR2 is SVGAGI. This CDR3 contains 13 residues. Deletions cut 0 bases from V and 6 bases from J, with 8 bases between. The CDR3 here is CASSYSTNAEAFF. CDR3 in DNA: TGTGCCAGCAGTTACTCGACAAACGCTGAAGCTTTCTTT.

The chain couples TRBV15 to TRBJ1-2; 7 bases fit TRBD1. The germline CDR1 and CDR2 sequences are LNHNV and YYDKDF (reference sequence). The CDR3 loop spans 14 amino acids. V shed 3 bases, J shed 3 bases, and the junction held 4 bases outside the gene matches. This CDR3 is CATSSYTGDYGYTF. The CDR3 bases are TGTGCCACCAGCAGCTACACAGGGGACTATGGCTACACCTTC.

The chain employs TRBV19 and TRBJ1-5; weak D call: TRBD1 (5 bases). Trimming took 3 bases from V and 3 from J, leaving 12 bases between them. The germline gives CDR1 LNHDA, CDR2 SQIVND (reference sequence). The CDR3 spans 15 residues. The CDR3 DNA is TGTGCCAGTAGTATTGGCAGGGCCAACAATCAGCCCCAGCATTTT. Protein product: CASSIGRANNQPQHF. The whole variable domain, remainder taken from reference TRBV19 and TRBJ1-5, is DGGITQSPKYLFRKEGQNVTLSCEQNLNHDAMYWYRQDPGQGLRLIYYSQIVNDFQKGDIAEGYSVSREKKESFPLTVTSAQKNPTAFYLCASSIGRANNQPQHFGDGTRLSIL.

This chain connects TRBV6-2 or TRBV6-3 to TRBJ1-5; 7 positions agree with TRBD1. The germline CDR1 and CDR2 sequences are MNHEY and SVGEGT. The CDR3 spans 17 residues. V shed 3 bases, J shed 2 bases, and the junction held 10 bases outside the gene matches. The CDR3 loop reads CASSYHARGVGNQPQHF. For the CDR3, the DNA is TGTGCCAGCAGTTATCATGCCAGGGGGGTGGGCAATCAGCCCCAGCATTTT.

This clone was detected many times. The chain is built from TRBV30 and TRBJ1-3; D unclear. V was cut by 1 base and J by 0 bases, with 4 bases left in between. Per germline, CDR1 GTSNPN and CDR2 SVGIG (reference sequence). The length of the CDR3 is 13 residues. The DNA for the CDR3 is TGTGCCTGGAGTGACTACTCTGGAAACACCATATATTTT. Encoded protein: CAWSDYSGNTIYF.

A few counts support this clone. This sequence joins TRBV18 and TRBJ2-1, with 10 bases aligning to TRBD2. Germline CDR1 and CDR2: KGHSH and LQKENI. The J segment lost 1 base and the V segment lost 2 bases, leaving 2 bases of the junction unmatched. The length of the CDR3 is 16 residues. This CDR3 is CASSPKTSGSYNEQFF. DNA for the CDR3: TGTGCCAGCTCACCAAAGACTAGCGGGTCCTACAATGAGCAGTTCTTC.

This clone showed up just a few times. V is TRBV9 and J is TRBJ2-7; 10 bases match TRBD2. There are 15 residues in the CDR3. The V segment lost 0 bases and the J segment 4 bases; nucleotides outside the gene matches: 4. In germline, CDR1 is SGDLS, CDR2 YYNGEE. CDR3 in amino acids: CASSVVAGGWYEQYF. CDR3 nucleotide sequence: TGTGCCAGCAGCGTAGTAGCGGGAGGTTGGTACGAGCAGTACTTC.

This chain connects TRBV9 to TRBJ1-2; 8 bases match TRBD1. V gave up 4 bases and J gave up 6 bases; unmatched junction bases: 14. In germline, CDR1 is SGDLS, CDR2 YYNGEE. The CDR3 length is 16 residues. CDR3: CASSQTGAPRSDGYTF. DNA for the CDR3: TGTGCCAGCAGCCAGACAGGGGCGCCCCGGAGCGATGGCTACACCTTC.

The chain recombines TRBV6-2 or TRBV6-3 with TRBJ2-1, with TRBD2 matching 14 bases. Germline V lookup: CDR1 MNHEY, CDR2 SVGEGT. The CDR3 is 16 residues long. Trimming cost V 0 bases and J 8 bases; bases outside gene matches: 3. CDR3 DNA: TGTGCCAGCAGTTACTCGACTAGCGGGAGGGCCTATGAGCAGTTCTTC. It encodes CASSYSTSGRAYEQFF.

CDR3 nucleotide sequence: TGTGCCAGCAGCCACGGTCGGGGGGTAGATTTCGGTGGCTACACCTTC. Protein sequence: CASSHGRGVDFGGYTF. The genes are TRBV7-9 and TRBJ1-2, with a tentative D call TRBD1 (5 bases). The CDR3 is 16 residues long. With 5 bases removed from V and 7 bases from J, the gap between germline ends came to 23 bases. CDR1 is SEHNR, CDR2 FQNEAQ, per germline (reference sequence).

The CDR3 protein is CASRVGDYEQYF. DNA of the CDR3: TGTGCCAGCAGGGTCGGTGACTACGAGCAGTACTTC. This rearrangement joins TRBV28 to TRBJ2-7; D uncertain. The CDR3 is 12 amino acids. CDR1 and CDR2 from the germline V gene are MDHEN and SYDVKM. V gave up 6 bases and J gave up 3 bases, with 9 bases separating them. Full variable domain (outside the CDR3, taken from reference TRBV28 and TRBJ2-7): DVKVTQSSRYLVKRTGEKVFLECVQDMDHENMFWYRQDPGLGLRLIYFSYDVKMKEKGDIPEGYSVSREKKERFSLILESASTNQTSMYLCASRVGDYEQYFGPGTRLTVT.

The V and J genes are TRBV7-2 and TRBJ2-2; 14 nucleotides line up with TRBD2. The CDR3 contains 17 residues. V lost 5 bases to trimming and J lost 7 bases; unmatched junction nucleotides: 9. The V gene's germline CDR1 is SGHTA and CDR2 FQGNSA. The CDR3 nucleotides read TGTGCCAGCAGCCCCTTGGGACTAGCGGGAGTAGGCGGGGAGCTGTTTTTT. Residues: CASSPLGLAGVGGELFF.

The CDR3 sequence: CASSPVGETQYF. The CDR3 DNA is TGCGCCAGCAGCCCAGTTGGCGAGACCCAGTACTTC. The V and J genes are TRBV4-1 and TRBJ2-5; no reliable D call. Germline CDR1 is MGHRA and CDR2 is YSYEKL. This CDR3 is built from 12 residues. V was clipped by 4 bases and J by 5 bases, with 8 bases between them.

In its sample, this clone was seen once. This chain uses TRBV27 with TRBJ1-4, with TRBD1 as a possible D gene (5 bases). V was shortened by 6 bases and J by 6 bases, with 20 bases between the two germline ends. Germline CDR1 and CDR2: MNHEY and SMNVEV (reference sequence). The CDR3 runs to 16 residues. The chain's CDR3 is CASSLLTGGFDEKLFF. CDR3 coding DNA: TGTGCCAGCAGCCTTCTAACCGGGGGGTTCGATGAAAAACTGTTTTTT. The whole variable domain, remainder taken from reference TRBV27 and TRBJ1-4, is EAQVTQNPRYLITVTGKKLTVTCSQNMNHEYMSWYRQDPGLGLRQIYYSMNVEVTDKGDVPEGYKVSRKEKRNFPLILESPSPNQTSLYFCASSLLTGGFDEKLFFGSGTQLSVL.

This clone was counted once. CDR3 nucleotide sequence: TGTGCCAGCAGCCAAGATCTTACAGTAAAAGATAATTCACCCCTCCACTTT. Translated, it gives CASSQDLTVKDNSPLHF. The J gene is TRBJ1-6, the V gene TRBV14; D gene uncertain. The V end was cut by 0 bases, the J end by 5 bases, with 14 bases between. There are 17 residues in the CDR3. Germline assignment: CDR1 SGHDN and CDR2 FVKESK.

This sequence joins TRBV7-6 and TRBJ1-1, with TRBD1 as a possible D gene (6 bases). The CDR3 is 11 residues long. CDR1 SGHVS and CDR2 FNYEAQ come from the germline V gene. V shed 8 bases and J shed 2 bases, with 6 bases lying between them. Written as DNA, the CDR3 is TGTGCCAGCGGGACAAACACTGAAGCTTTCTTT. Protein product: CASGTNTEAFF.

Here the CDR3 reads CASSLDGAISGNTIYF. The CDR3 bases are TGTGCCAGCAGCTTGGATGGAGCTATTTCTGGAAACACCATATATTTT. The chain combines TRBV5-6 with TRBJ1-3; D is unresolved. The germline CDR1 and CDR2 sequences are SGHDT and YYEEEE. V was cut by 0 bases and J by 1 base, with 11 bases left in between. This CDR3 region has 16 residues.